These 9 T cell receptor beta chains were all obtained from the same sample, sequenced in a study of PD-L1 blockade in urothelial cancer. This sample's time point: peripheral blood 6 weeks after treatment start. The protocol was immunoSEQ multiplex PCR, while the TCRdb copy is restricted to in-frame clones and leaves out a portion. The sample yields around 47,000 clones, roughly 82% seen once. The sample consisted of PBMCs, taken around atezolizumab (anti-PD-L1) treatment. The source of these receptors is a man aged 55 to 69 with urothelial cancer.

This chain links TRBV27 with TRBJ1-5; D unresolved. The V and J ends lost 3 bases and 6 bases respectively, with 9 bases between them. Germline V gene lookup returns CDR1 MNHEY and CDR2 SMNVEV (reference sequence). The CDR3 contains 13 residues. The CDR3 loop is CASSLETGQPQHF. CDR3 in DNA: TGTGCCAGCAGTTTGGAGACGGGTCAGCCCCAGCATTTT.

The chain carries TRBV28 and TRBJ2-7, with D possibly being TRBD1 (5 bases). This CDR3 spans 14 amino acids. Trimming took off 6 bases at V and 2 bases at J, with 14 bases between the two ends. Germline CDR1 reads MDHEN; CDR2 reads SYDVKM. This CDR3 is CASSITGSTYEQYF. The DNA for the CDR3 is TGTGCCAGCAGCATAACAGGTAGCACCTACGAGCAGTACTTC.

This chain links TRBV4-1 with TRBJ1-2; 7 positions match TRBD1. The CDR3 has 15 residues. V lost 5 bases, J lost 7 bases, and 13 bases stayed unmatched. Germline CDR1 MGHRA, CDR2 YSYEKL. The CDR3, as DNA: TGCGCCAGCAGCACGCGACAGGGAACAGCGCCTGGCTACACCTTC. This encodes CASSTRQGTAPGYTF.

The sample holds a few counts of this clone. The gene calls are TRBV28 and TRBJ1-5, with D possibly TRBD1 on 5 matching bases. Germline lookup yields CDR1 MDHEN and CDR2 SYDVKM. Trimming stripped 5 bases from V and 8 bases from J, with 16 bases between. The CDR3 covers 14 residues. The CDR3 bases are TGTGCCAGCAGTCCAGGAGGGGCCATAGAGCCCCAGCATTTT. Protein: CASSPGGAIEPQHF. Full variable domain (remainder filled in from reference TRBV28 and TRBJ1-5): DVKVTQSSRYLVKRTGEKVFLECVQDMDHENMFWYRQDPGLGLRLIYFSYDVKMKEKGDIPEGYSVSREKKERFSLILESASTNQTSMYLCASSPGGAIEPQHFGDGTRLSIL.

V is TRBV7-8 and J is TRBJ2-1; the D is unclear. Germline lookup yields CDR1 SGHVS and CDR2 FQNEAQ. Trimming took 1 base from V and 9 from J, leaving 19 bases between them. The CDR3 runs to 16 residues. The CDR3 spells CASSLVGSTYPIEQFF. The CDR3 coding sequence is TGTGCCAGCAGCTTAGTTGGTAGCACCTATCCCATTGAGCAGTTCTTC. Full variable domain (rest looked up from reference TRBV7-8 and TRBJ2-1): GAGVSQSPRYKVAKRGQDVALRCDPISGHVSLFWYQQALGQGPEFLTYFQNEAQLDKSGLPSDRFFAERPEGSVSTLKIQRTQQEDSAVYLCASSLVGSTYPIEQFFGPGTRLTVL.

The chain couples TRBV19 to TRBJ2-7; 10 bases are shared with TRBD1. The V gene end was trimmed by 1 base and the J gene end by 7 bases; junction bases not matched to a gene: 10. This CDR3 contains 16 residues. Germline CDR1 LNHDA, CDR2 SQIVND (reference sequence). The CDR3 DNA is TGTGCCAGTAGTATAGGAACGACAGGGGGCGCGGGAGAGCAGTACTTC. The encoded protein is CASSIGTTGGAGEQYF.

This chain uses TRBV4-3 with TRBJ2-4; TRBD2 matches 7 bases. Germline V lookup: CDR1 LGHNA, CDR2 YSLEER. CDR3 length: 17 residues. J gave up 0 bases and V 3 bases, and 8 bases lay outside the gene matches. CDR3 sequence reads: CASSQSREAGAKNIQYF. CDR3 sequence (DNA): TGCGCCAGCAGCCAGTCACGGGAGGCGGGAGCCAAAAACATTCAGTACTTC.

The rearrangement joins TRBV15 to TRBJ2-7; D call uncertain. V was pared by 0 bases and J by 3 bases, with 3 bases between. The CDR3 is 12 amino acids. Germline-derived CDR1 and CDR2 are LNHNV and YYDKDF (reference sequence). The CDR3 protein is CATSRDHYEQYF. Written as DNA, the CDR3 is TGTGCCACCAGCAGAGACCACTACGAGCAGTACTTC.

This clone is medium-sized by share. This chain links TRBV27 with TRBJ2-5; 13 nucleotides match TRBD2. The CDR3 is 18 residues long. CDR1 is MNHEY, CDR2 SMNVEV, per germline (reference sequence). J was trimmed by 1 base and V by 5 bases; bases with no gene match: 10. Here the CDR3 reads CASSPQGLAGSSQETQYF. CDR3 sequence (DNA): TGTGCCAGCAGTCCCCAGGGACTAGCGGGGAGCTCCCAAGAGACCCAGTACTTC.